The next 21 T cell receptor beta chains were all read from a single sample in a study of cytomegalovirus exposure and HLA in healthy donors (dated by TCRdb to about 2017). Libraries were made using the immunoSEQ multiplex PCR assay. A mixture of 60 forward primers for TCR Vbeta segments and 13 reverse primers for TCR Jbeta segments was used in the multiplex PCR. Not all clones reach the TCRdb copy of this immuneACCESS table, which keeps in-frame sequences only. Checked studies attribute under half of the gap to unresolved V genes and leave the rest unexplained. This sample has 150,000 or so clones in its table, and more than 70% of those were observed once. The top ten hold about 8% of the sample. The specimen sequenced was PBMCs. Receptor source: a woman between 40 and 55 years old in good health and CMV-seropositive.

This chain uses TRBV9 with TRBJ2-7; 7 bases fit TRBD2. The CDR3 is made up of 17 amino acids. Trimming removed 1 base from V and 2 bases from J; junction bases left unmatched: 12. Germline lookup yields CDR1 SGDLS and CDR2 YYNGEE. CDR3 protein: CASSVSDQRDPPYEQYF. The CDR3, as DNA: TGTGCCAGCAGCGTATCGGATCAGCGGGACCCTCCCTACGAGCAGTACTTC.

This clone was counted between two and nine times. The J gene is TRBJ2-1, the V gene TRBV5-1; D possibly corresponds to TRBD1 (7 bases). Germline assignment: CDR1 SGHRS and CDR2 YFSETQ. The CDR3 runs 15 residues. Between the trimmed V and J ends, which lost 4 bases and 2 bases, there was a span of 13 bases. Here the CDR3 DNA reads TGCGCCAGCAGCGGCGGGACAGCTACCTACAATGAGCAGTTCTTC. Amino acid sequence: CASSGGTATYNEQFF.

Here the CDR3 DNA reads TGTGCCACCAGCAGAGGAAACAGGGAGCAAGAGACCCAGTACTTC. Residues: CATSRGNREQETQYF. The chain carries TRBV15 and TRBJ2-5; D is possibly TRBD1 (6 bases). The CDR3 totals 15 residues. The V gene's germline CDR1 is LNHNV and CDR2 YYDKDF (reference sequence). Trimming removed 1 base from V and 2 bases from J, with 11 bases in between.

Only a few counts were recorded for this clone. The CDR3: CASSFSGAEYNEQFF. The DNA for the CDR3 is TGTGCCAGCAGTTTTTCAGGGGCGGAATACAATGAGCAGTTCTTC. The chain uses TRBV28 and TRBJ2-1; TRBD1 is a possible D gene (6 bases). The CDR3 contains 15 residues. With 3 bases removed from V and 4 bases from J, the gap between germline ends came to 13 bases. Per the germline V gene, CDR1 is MDHEN and CDR2 is SYDVKM.

V and J are TRBV18 and TRBJ1-4, with TRBD1 as a possible D gene (5 bases). Germline assignment: CDR1 KGHSH and CDR2 LQKENI. Trimming took 3 bases from V and 8 from J, leaving 13 bases between them. The CDR3 is 14 amino acids. DNA for the CDR3: TGTGCCAGCTCACCCCAGGCAGGGAACGAAAAACTGTTTTTT. It is translated as CASSPQAGNEKLFF.

This clone was found a few times. Other DNA sequences in the same sample also yield this CDR3. The chain has TRBV11-2 and TRBJ1-1; TRBD1 agrees at 10 bases. The CDR3 consists of 14 residues. Germline assignment: CDR1 SGHAT and CDR2 FQNNGV. V lost 3 bases, J lost 4 bases, and 2 bases stayed unmatched. The CDR3 reads CASSFRTGGTEAFF. The CDR3, as DNA: TGTGCCAGCAGCTTCCGGACAGGGGGCACTGAAGCTTTCTTT.

The chain links TRBV7-3 to TRBJ2-2; TRBD2 matches 15 bases. The CDR3 contains 16 residues. Per germline, CDR1 SGHTA and CDR2 FQGTGA. Losses at the gene ends were 4 bases for V and 7 bases for J; bases not matched to a gene: 4. CDR3 sequence: CASSWGLAGGIGELFF. DNA of the CDR3: TGTGCCAGCAGCTGGGGACTAGCGGGAGGTATCGGGGAGCTGTTTTTT.

CDR3 amino acids: CATPPGEDTQYF. CDR3 nucleotides: TGTGCCACCCCCCCGGGAGAAGATACGCAGTATTTT. The chain combines TRBV2 with TRBJ2-3; possibly TRBD2 for D (6 bases). The CDR3 is 12 residues long. Germline V gene data show CDR1 as SNHLY and CDR2 as FYNNEI. Trimming pared 10 bases from V and 5 bases from J, leaving 13 bases between.

The chain employs TRBV5-1 and TRBJ2-5; D remains ambiguous. The germline CDR1 and CDR2 sequences are SGHRS and YFSETQ. Trimming removed 2 bases at V and 2 bases at J, with 10 bases between. This CDR3 spans 14 amino acids. The CDR3 loop is CASSFGLTQETQYF. DNA for the CDR3: TGCGCCAGCAGCTTCGGGTTAACTCAAGAGACCCAGTACTTC.

The chain recombines TRBV5-6 with TRBJ1-1; 8 bases align to TRBD1. The CDR3 totals 17 residues. With V trimmed by 0 bases and J by 1 base, 8 bases remained unmatched. Germline V gene lookup returns CDR1 SGHDT and CDR2 YYEEEE. The CDR3 DNA is TGTGCCAGCAGCTTGGTCGGCAGGGGGCCTAGGAACACTGAAGCTTTCTTT. Residues: CASSLVGRGPRNTEAFF. Together with reference TRBV5-6 and TRBJ1-1, the CDR3 gives the full variable domain: DAGVTQSPTHLIKTRGQQVTLRCSPKSGHDTVSWYQQALGQGPQFIFQYYEEEERQRGNFPDRFSGHQFPNYSSELNVNALLLGDSALYLCASSLVGRGPRNTEAFFGQGTRLTVV.

The chain carries TRBV28 and TRBJ1-1; unclear D gene. There are 15 residues in the CDR3. CDR1 is MDHEN and CDR2 is SYDVKM in the germline V gene. V was shortened by 5 bases and J by 1 base, with 14 bases between the two germline ends. The CDR3 loop reads CASSASIIPNTEAFF. CDR3 coding DNA: TGTGCCAGCAGTGCGTCAATCATCCCGAACACTGAAGCTTTCTTT.

The chain joins TRBV7-9 to TRBJ1-1; the D is unclear. The V gene lost 5 bases and the J gene lost 0 bases, with 25 bases spanning the gap. Germline V CDR1 and CDR2: SEHNR, FQNEAQ (reference sequence). The CDR3 length is 19 residues. CDR3 region: CASSPIPGWALGMNTEAFF. The CDR3 nucleotides are TGTGCCAGCAGCCCTATTCCGGGGTGGGCGCTTGGGATGAACACTGAAGCTTTCTTT.

The CDR3 loop reads CASSHRTGGGAYEQYF. The DNA for the CDR3 is TGTGCCAGCAGCCACCGGACAGGGGGTGGGGCGTACGAGCAGTACTTC. The rearrangement uses TRBV7-9 and TRBJ2-7; TRBD1 matches 10 bases. This CDR3 spans 16 amino acids. Losses at the gene ends were 5 bases for V and 4 bases for J; bases not matched to a gene: 11. Per germline, CDR1 SEHNR and CDR2 FQNEAQ (reference sequence).

This clone turned up a few times. V gene TRBV5-1 combines with J gene TRBJ2-1, with 8 bases fitting TRBD2. Germline V CDR1 and CDR2: SGHRS, YFSETQ. This CDR3 is 15 amino acids long. V dropped 4 bases and J dropped 6; count of bases not matched to a gene: 9. CDR3 loop: CASSQGLAGFNEQFF. The CDR3 DNA follows: TGCGCCAGCAGCCAAGGACTAGCAGGATTCAATGAGCAGTTCTTC.

In this sample, this clone turned up a few times. The genes are TRBV5-6 and TRBJ1-5, with 7 positions matching TRBD1. Germline V gives CDR1 SGHDT, CDR2 YYEEEE. After removal of 2 bases from V and 6 bases from J, the junction contained 5 bases not matched to a gene. The CDR3 length is 14 residues. The CDR3 sequence: CASSLQGTGQPQHF. In nucleotides, the CDR3 is TGTGCCAGCAGCTTACAGGGGACGGGTCAGCCCCAGCATTTT.

The chain carries TRBV19 and TRBJ2-7; TRBD2 is a possible D gene (7 bases). The germline gives CDR1 LNHDA, CDR2 SQIVND (reference sequence). This CDR3 region has 18 residues. Between the trimmed V and J ends, which lost 4 bases and 3 bases, there was a span of 25 bases. CDR3 amino acids: CASSTIGTTGHWDYEQYF. The DNA for the CDR3 is TGTGCCAGTAGTACGATCGGGACTACAGGGCACTGGGACTACGAGCAGTACTTC.

This chain uses TRBV4-1 with TRBJ2-7, with 10 bases that match TRBD2. The CDR3 spans 16 residues. The trim removed 1 base at V and 2 bases at J, leaving 5 bases unmatched. Germline values: CDR1 MGHRA, CDR2 YSYEKL. The CDR3 loop reads CASSQVSSGGPYEQYF. The CDR3 bases are TGCGCCAGCAGCCAAGTTTCTAGCGGGGGCCCCTACGAGCAGTACTTC.

V is TRBV19 and J is TRBJ2-5; the match to TRBD2 covers 7 bases. This CDR3 is built from 14 residues. Germline trimming cut 4 bases from V and 4 bases from J; bases unmatched to any gene: 6. Per the germline V gene, CDR1 is LNHDA and CDR2 is SQIVND (reference sequence). In DNA, the CDR3 is TGTGCCAGTAGTAGGATGGCGGGAGTAGAGACCCAGTACTTC. It specifies CASSRMAGVETQYF.

The rearrangement joins TRBV14 to TRBJ2-1; 7 bases are shared with TRBD2. CDR1 is SGHDN, CDR2 FVKESK, per germline. The CDR3 runs to 19 residues. The ends lost 2 bases at V and 0 bases at J; junction bases unmatched: 13. The CDR3 region is CASSQTGGWRESSYNEQFF. The CDR3 DNA is TGTGCCAGCAGCCAAACCGGGGGGTGGCGGGAGAGCTCCTACAATGAGCAGTTCTTC.

The rearrangement joins TRBV7-2 to TRBJ1-6; TRBD1 is a possible D gene (6 bases). The germline gives CDR1 SGHTA, CDR2 FQGNSA. CDR3 length equals 15 residues. Trimming cost V 0 bases and J 9 bases, with 12 bases left between them. The CDR3 reads CASSLAGAIGSPLHF. The DNA for the CDR3 is TGTGCCAGCAGCTTAGCGGGGGCAATCGGTTCACCCCTCCACTTT.

This clone has just one count. The CDR3 spells CASRTSGRNSYNEQFF. The CDR3 DNA reads as TGTGCCAGCAGAACGAGCGGGAGGAACTCCTACAATGAGCAGTTCTTC. The rearrangement joins TRBV7-2 to TRBJ2-1, with 9 bases identical to TRBD2. The CDR3 runs to 16 residues. Germline values: CDR1 SGHTA, CDR2 FQGNSA. J was trimmed by 0 bases and V by 6 bases; bases with no gene match: 6.